This entry features one T cell receptor (beta chain) sequence. 13 Jbeta primers and 60 Vbeta primers were used for the PCR. Sequenced by immunoSEQ multiplex PCR; TCRdb stores in-frame clones only, minus some. The sample includes about 230,000 clones, 70% to 85% of them seen just once. This sample stems from a study of cytomegalovirus exposure and HLA in healthy donors. With 4 bases clipped from V and 9 bases from J, the junction kept 9 bases outside the gene matches. Looked up from germline, CDR1 is SGHDN and CDR2 is FVKESK. The CDR3 spans 14 residues. The origin of this receptor is a middle-aged woman in good health and CMV-seronegative. The sequencing input was PBMCs. V and J are TRBV14 and TRBJ2-1; 7 bases agree with TRBD1. The CDR3 is CASSRVTGYGEQFF. Here the CDR3 DNA reads TGTGCCAGCAGCCGAGTGACAGGGTACGGTGAGCAGTTCTTC.